This T cell receptor (beta chain) was retrieved from a study of blood T cell repertoires in COVID-19. Generated by immunoSEQ multiplex PCR, the TCRdb table keeps only in-frame clones and is missing some. This table has roughly 200,000 clones, roughly 94% appearing once. Trimming removed 5 bases from V and 7 bases from J, with 9 bases in between. The germline CDR1 and CDR2 sequences are LGHDT and YNNKEL (reference sequence). The CDR3 consists of 13 residues. Sequenced input: peripheral blood. This chain links TRBV3-1 (or the pseudogene TRBV3-2) with TRBJ1-6, with D possibly being TRBD1 (6 bases). This sequence was found in a man aged 30 to 45 with COVID-19, enrolled during active disease. The CDR3: CASSVQGNSPLHF. CDR3 DNA sequence: TGTGCCAGCAGCGTCCAGGGGAATTCACCCCTCCACTTT.